This entry is about one TCR beta chain. Which antigen it targets is not known. There are no base qualities to consult, and no much larger clone falls within one base. The data were obtained in a study of blood T cell repertoires in COVID-19 (dated by TCRdb to the early 2020s). For the wider study: Samples covering the acute and convalescent phases of COVID-19 were provided by collaborators in the United States, Italy and Spain. Deeply sampled blood TCRbeta repertoires from subjects exposed to, actively infected with, or recovered from COVID-19 were included in the dataset. Sample metadata almost always included a de-identified subject ID, COVID-19 status, age in years and sex. A freely available public database, intended as a resource for researchers studying the immune response to SARS-CoV-2, is where the repertoires were released. The material from the prospective study consisted of cDNA or gDNA derived from T cells, B-cell-depleted T cells, or PBMCs. Samples came from the ongoing ImmuneRACE study (first 160 participants) plus 1,254 subjects from 6 global collaborators. HLA class I and class II types, where available, came from metadata supplied by the sample provider rather than from assay-based typing.

A distance of 12 bases separates the germline ends of V and J, which lose 2 bases and 8 bases respectively. The germline V gene specifies SNHLY as CDR1 and FYNNEI as CDR2. The cysteine opens and the phenylalanine closes a CDR3 of 13 amino acids. Just the 39-base CDR3 DNA is kept, in frame starting at base 1. The paper as a whole reports these results and caveats: The amount of clinical and demographic metadata varied by source and participant and was provided uncurated.

TCRbeta CDR3 regions were amplified from genomic DNA using the immunoSEQ Assay, a bias-controlled multiplex PCR. The paper's processing steps were these. The number of nucleated cells in each sample was estimated from the amplification of reference gene primers within the assay. To quantify the absolute abundance of each unique TCRbeta CDR3 rearrangement, sequence reads were collapsed and filtered. For each sample, productive Simpson clonality was calculated as the square root of Simpson's diversity index across productive rearrangements. TCRdb took over this immuneACCESS table, retaining in-frame rearrangements with V and J assigned. Such tables are incomplete; in checked studies, under half of the missing clones stem from an unresolved V gene, and the remainder is unexplained. The V and J calls and clone size come from that table; D and trimming were worked out from the DNA. The sample profile shows over 150,000 clones; around 85% of them were found once. The ten most abundant clones make up about 6.9% of the sample.

At one collaborating source in Seattle, patients were enrolled during active infection and were followed longitudinally through the course of disease. Whole blood was collected in K2EDTA tubes by collaborating institutions according to the institutions' own protocols. Collaborator samples were shipped for TCRbeta analysis as frozen whole blood, isolated PBMCs, or DNA extracted from either sample type. The sample consisted of peripheral blood. The sequence joins TRBV2 to TRBJ1-2; the D segment cannot be called with confidence. The receptor was derived from a man older than 75 with COVID-19, enrolled during active disease. The DNA reads as follows: TGTGCCAGCAGTGAACTAACGGACTTGGGCTACACCTTC. It is translated as CASSELTDLGYTF.